The 5 T cell receptor beta chains given below trace back to one sample, sequenced in a study of T cells in localized non-small cell lung cancer. Measured with immunoSEQ multiplex PCR; TCRdb has only the in-frame clones, and not every one. The top ten hold roughly an eighth of the sample, which has roughly 19,000 clones, approximately 87% seen once. The specimen comprised PBMCs, sampled before any cancer treatment. The receptors were sampled from a man aged 40 to 70 with stage II squamous cell lung carcinoma.

To note about this clone: The same CDR3 also results from other DNA sequences found in this sample. J is TRBJ2-5 and V is TRBV5-6; D perhaps matches TRBD1 (6 bases). The CDR3 is made up of 14 amino acids. Germline V gives CDR1 SGHDT, CDR2 YYEEEE. The V end lost 0 bases, the J end lost 2 bases, and 8 bases lay between the germline ends. DNA for the CDR3: TGTGCCAGCAGCTTGGGGACAGCTCAAGAGACCCAGTACTTC. Amino acid sequence: CASSLGTAQETQYF.

This chain joins TRBV6-4 and TRBJ2-7; the D gene is possibly TRBD1 (5 bases). Germline CDR1 and CDR2: MRHNA and SNTAGT. CDR3 length: 16 amino acids. Trimming stripped 6 bases from V and 5 bases from J, with 23 bases between. CDR3 DNA: TGTGCCAGCAGCGACCGCGGAAGGTCCCAAGGGGACGAGCAGTACTTC. It translates to CASSDRGRSQGDEQYF.

This rearrangement joins TRBV6-5 to TRBJ1-5; D uncertain. The CDR3 extends over 13 amino acids. Germline CDR1 and CDR2: MNHEY and SVGAGI. V dropped 8 bases and J dropped 2 bases, with 10 bases sitting between them. In nucleotides, the CDR3 is TGTGCCAGCGGTGGCTTGGGCAATCAGCCCCAGCATTTT. Protein sequence: CASGGLGNQPQHF.

This chain uses TRBV18 with TRBJ1-3; 7 nucleotides agree with TRBD1. Unmatched junction bases numbered 5, after V lost 2 bases and J lost 4 bases. CDR1 and CDR2 from the germline V gene are KGHSH and LQKENI. The CDR3 spans 15 residues. Here the CDR3 reads CASSPMQGEGNTIYF. The CDR3 nucleotides read TGTGCCAGCTCACCAATGCAGGGGGAAGGAAACACCATATATTTT. The whole variable domain, filled in from reference TRBV18 and TRBJ1-3, reads NAGVMQNPRHLVRRRGQEARLRCSPMKGHSHVYWYRQLPEEGLKFMVYLQKENIIDESGMPKERFSAEFPKEGPSILRIQQVVRGDSAAYFCASSPMQGEGNTIYFGEGSWLTVV.

This chain uses TRBV5-6 with TRBJ2-5; 14 nucleotides agree with TRBD2. The J call may be wrong; the DNA end is better matched by TRBJ2-7. The CDR3 is 17 amino acids. CDR1 is SGHDT, CDR2 YYEEEE, per germline. The CDR3 region has the DNA TGTGCCAGCAGCGGGCCCGGGACTAGCGGGGGTTTCTACGAGCAGTACTTC. Translation gives CASSGPGTSGGFYEQYF.